This passage covers 3 T cell receptor beta chains from one sample sequenced in a study of post-analysis software for immune sequencing data. Study findings and constraints: Patients carried several TRBV segments more frequently than controls did, and TRBV5-6, TRBV5-1 and TRBV20-1 were among them.

These receptors are not linked to any known antigen. Unique molecular identifiers were built into the TCR beta cDNA libraries. TCRdb called the PCR reads again in MiXCR, with one record for every CDR3 protein. The data contain approximately 440,000 distinct CDR3 sequences, roughly 45% of them singletons. Material for sequencing was blood. Source of these receptors: a girl aged 5 to 17 with multiple sclerosis.

The chain couples TRBV5-6 to TRBJ2-7; D unclear. V lost 6 bases to trimming and J lost 3 bases, with 16 bases between them. Germline V gene data show CDR1 as SGHDT and CDR2 as YYEEEE. The CDR3 has 14 residues. In nucleotides, the CDR3 is TGTGCCAGCACCCTCAAACCCTATCTCTACGAGCAGTACTTC. Its translation: CASTLKPYLYEQYF.

The V call is TRBV15, the J call TRBJ2-3; 13 bases are shared with TRBD2. This CDR3 has 20 amino acids. Germline lookup yields CDR1 LNHNV and CDR2 YYDKDF (reference sequence). V was pared by 1 base and J by 5 bases, with 15 bases of the junction left unmatched. CDR3 bases: TGTGCCACCAGCAGAGTCCTCGGCCGGACTAGCGGGAGAGGGGGAGATACGCAGTATTTT. Translated, it gives CATSRVLGRTSGRGGDTQYF. The variable domain in full, with the rest retrieved from reference TRBV15 and TRBJ2-3, is DAMVIQNPRYQVTQFGKPVTLSCSQTLNHNVMYWYQQKSSQAPKLLFHYYDKDFNNEADTPDNFQSRRPNTSFCFLDIRSPGLGDTAMYLCATSRVLGRTSGRGGDTQYFGPGTRLTVL.

This clonotype showed up just a few times. J is TRBJ2-3 and V is TRBV20-1, with 10 bases identical to TRBD2. The CDR3 runs to 15 residues. Germline-derived CDR1 and CDR2 are DFQATT and SNEGSKA (reference sequence). The V segment lost 1 base and the J segment 2 bases; nucleotides outside the gene matches: 3. As DNA, the CDR3 is TGCAGTGCTAGAGTCAGCGGGAGGGCCACAGATACGCAGTATTTT. Residues: CSARVSGRATDTQYF.